A single sample is the source of the 20 T cell receptor beta chains below, sequenced in a study of shared clonotypes between healthy human individuals. The method was immunoSEQ multiplex PCR; TCRdb's version includes in-frame clones alone and lacks a portion of them. The table includes roughly 1.4 million clones, 98% detected once. Specimen: naive CD4+ T cells sorted from blood. As for subset: CD45RA+ positively selected. Receptors were obtained from a man aged 25 to 45 in good health.

The rearrangement joins TRBV11-2 to TRBJ2-7; 10 nucleotides agree with TRBD1. The CDR3 runs to 19 residues. CDR1 is SGHAT, CDR2 FQNNGV, per germline. Trimming at V came to 0 bases and at J to 4 bases, leaving 15 bases not matched to a gene. This CDR3 reads CASSLDLSGGGTGAYEQYF. The CDR3 DNA sequence: TGTGCCAGCAGCTTAGATTTATCCGGAGGGGGGACAGGGGCGTACGAGCAGTACTTC.

V gene TRBV9 combines with J gene TRBJ2-7, with 7 nucleotides matching TRBD1. J lost 1 base, V lost 2 bases, and 6 bases had no gene match. Germline values: CDR1 SGDLS, CDR2 YYNGEE. This CDR3 region has 15 residues. The CDR3 DNA reads as TGTGCCAGCAGCGTCTCCCCAGGGGGTTCCTACGAGCAGTACTTC. It codes for CASSVSPGGSYEQYF. The full variable domain, in which reference TRBV9 and TRBJ2-7 provide the parts outside the CDR3, is DSGVTQTPKHLITATGQRVTLRCSPRSGDLSVYWYQQSLDQGLQFLIQYYNGEERAKGNILERFSAQQFPDLHSELNLSSLELGDSALYFCASSVSPGGSYEQYFGPGTRLTVT.

This chain uses TRBV18 with TRBJ1-3; TRBD1 might be the D (5 bases). The V gene lost 0 bases and the J gene lost 0 bases, with 9 bases spanning the gap. This CDR3 region has 16 residues. Looked up from germline, CDR1 is KGHSH and CDR2 is LQKENI. The CDR3 spells CASSPPGLFSGNTIYF. CDR3 sequence (DNA): TGTGCCAGCTCACCACCGGGACTCTTCTCTGGAAACACCATATATTTT.

This clone was seen a few times. In the same sample, other DNA sequences code for this CDR3. The chain links TRBV9 to TRBJ2-3; no firm D call. Germline assignment: CDR1 SGDLS and CDR2 YYNGEE. The V gene lost 0 bases and the J gene lost 5 bases, with 4 bases spanning the gap. The CDR3 consists of 12 residues. The CDR3, as DNA: TGTGCCAGCAGCGTAGATGGAGATACGCAGTATTTT. Its translation is CASSVDGDTQYF.

With regard to this clone: A junction end diverges from the germline sequence, so it may reflect a read error. The chain uses TRBV7-3 and TRBJ1-2, with 8 bases lining up with TRBD1. This CDR3 has 16 residues. CDR1 and CDR2 (germline): SGHTA, FQGTGA. CDR3 sequence: CASNLAPQGDYYGYTF. In DNA, the CDR3 is TGTGCCAGCAACTTAGCCCCACAGGGGGACTACTATGGCTACACCTTC.

The J gene is TRBJ2-7, the V gene TRBV2; D gene ambiguous. The length of the CDR3 is 13 residues. Germline V gene data show CDR1 as SNHLY and CDR2 as FYNNEI. Trimming stripped 1 base from V and 5 bases from J, with 9 bases between. The CDR3, as DNA: TGTGCCAGCAGTGAAGATCTCGGAAACGAGCAGTACTTC. It yields the protein CASSEDLGNEQYF.

The J gene is TRBJ2-7, the V gene TRBV5-1; 9 nucleotides line up with TRBD2. From germline, CDR1 is SGHRS and CDR2 YFSETQ. This CDR3 has 15 residues. The V and J ends lost 0 bases and 2 bases, in that order; junction bases with no gene match: 3. The CDR3 DNA reads TGCGCCAGCAGCTTGGGGACTAGCGTGGCCTACGAGCAGTACTTC. Residues: CASSLGTSVAYEQYF.

This chain connects TRBV9 to TRBJ2-2; possibly TRBD1 or TRBD2 for D (6 bases each). CDR3 length: 17 residues. Germline CDR1 SGDLS, CDR2 YYNGEE. The V end was cut by 0 bases, the J end by 3 bases, with 15 bases between. The CDR3 DNA follows: TGTGCCAGCAGCGTAGGCGGGACACCCCGGGACACCGGGGAGCTGTTTTTT. Its protein product is CASSVGGTPRDTGELFF.

The chain recombines TRBV7-2 with TRBJ1-2, with a weak D call TRBD1 (6 bases). CDR1 SGHTA and CDR2 FQGNSA come from the germline V gene. Between the trimmed V and J ends, which lost 6 bases and 2 bases, there was a span of 16 bases. This CDR3 has 15 residues. The CDR3 DNA sequence: TGTGCCAGCAGTCATACCGACAGGCCGAACTATGGCTACACCTTC. This encodes CASSHTDRPNYGYTF.

The V gene is TRBV9, the J gene TRBJ2-5; either TRBD1 or TRBD2 may fit D (5 bases each). This CDR3 comprises 15 residues. Deletions cut 2 bases from V and 4 bases from J, with 15 bases between. Per germline, CDR1 SGDLS and CDR2 YYNGEE. The CDR3 loop is CASSVWDPRVETQYF. The CDR3 bases are TGTGCCAGCAGCGTGTGGGACCCGCGAGTAGAGACCCAGTACTTC.

This chain connects TRBV5-1 to TRBJ2-5; D is unclear. The CDR3 extends over 14 amino acids. The V gene lost 0 bases and the J gene lost 4 bases, with 10 bases spanning the gap. The germline V gene encodes CDR1 SGHRS and CDR2 YFSETQ. The CDR3 here is CASSLAPPRETQYF. The CDR3 DNA reads as TGCGCCAGCAGCTTGGCCCCGCCCCGAGAGACCCAGTACTTC.

The chain couples TRBV5-4 to TRBJ2-1, with TRBD2 matching 7 bases. The CDR3 is 13 residues long. Germline lookup yields CDR1 SGHNT and CDR2 YYREEE (reference sequence). V dropped 2 bases and J dropped 8; count of bases not matched to a gene: 4. The CDR3 is CASSFEGGDEQFF. CDR3 in DNA: TGTGCCAGCAGCTTTGAGGGAGGGGATGAGCAGTTCTTC.

The V and J genes are TRBV6-5 and TRBJ2-7; the match to TRBD1 covers 8 bases. Trimming at V came to 4 bases and at J to 3 bases, leaving 5 bases not matched to a gene. CDR1 and CDR2 (germline): MNHEY, SVGAGI. The CDR3 spans 14 residues. CDR3 in DNA: TGTGCCAGCAGTTCCGGGGACAGGAACTACGAGCAGTACTTC. It yields the protein CASSSGDRNYEQYF.

This chain uses TRBV29-1 with TRBJ2-7; possibly TRBD2 for D (5 bases). Germline V lookup: CDR1 SQVTM, CDR2 ANQGSEA. Trimming stripped 5 bases from V and 6 bases from J, with 14 bases between. The CDR3 spans 12 residues. The CDR3 protein is CSVLEVSGEQYF. The CDR3 DNA reads TGCAGCGTTTTGGAGGTTAGTGGCGAGCAGTACTTC.

This sequence joins TRBV28 and TRBJ2-5, with 7 bases aligning to TRBD1. Per the germline V gene, CDR1 is MDHEN and CDR2 is SYDVKM. After removal of 4 bases from V and 3 bases from J, the junction contained 5 bases not matched to a gene. The length of the CDR3 is 14 residues. DNA of the CDR3: TGTGCCAGCAGTTCTAGGGGGCGCGAAGAGACCCAGTACTTC. This translates into CASSSRGREETQYF.

The chain is built from TRBV18 and TRBJ2-5; no clear D. Germline V lookup: CDR1 KGHSH, CDR2 LQKENI. With 3 bases removed from V and 5 bases from J, the gap between germline ends came to 16 bases. This CDR3 region has 15 residues. The CDR3 is CASSPRSQVGETQYF. The CDR3 DNA follows: TGTGCCAGCTCACCTCGGAGTCAAGTCGGCGAGACCCAGTACTTC.

This chain links TRBV2 with TRBJ2-1; perhaps TRBD2 as D (5 bases). The CDR3 extends over 12 amino acids. Germline V gives CDR1 SNHLY, CDR2 FYNNEI. V was shortened by 3 bases and J by 10 bases, with 10 bases between the two germline ends. The CDR3 protein is CASSEQAGEQFF. CDR3 DNA: TGTGCCAGCAGTGAGCAGGCGGGCGAGCAGTTCTTC.

This chain links TRBV15 with TRBJ2-7; 8 nucleotides align to TRBD2. Trimming removed 1 base from V and 2 bases from J; junction bases left unmatched: 7. Germline V CDR1 and CDR2: LNHNV, YYDKDF (reference sequence). CDR3 length: 16 residues. The CDR3 spells CATSRGAGARTYEQYF. In DNA form, the CDR3 reads TGTGCCACCAGCAGAGGAGCGGGAGCTCGTACCTACGAGCAGTACTTC.

This clone was observed once. The DNA of the CDR3 is TGTGCCAGCTCATGGACAGCGAACACCGGGGAGCTGTTTTTT. It codes for CASSWTANTGELFF. The gene calls are TRBV18 and TRBJ2-2; the D gene is possibly TRBD1 (6 bases). V was cut by 5 bases and J by 0 bases, with 7 bases left in between. CDR3 size: 14 residues. Germline lookup yields CDR1 KGHSH and CDR2 LQKENI.

This sequence joins TRBV28 and TRBJ2-1, with D tentatively TRBD2 (6 bases). Germline V lookup: CDR1 MDHEN, CDR2 SYDVKM. The CDR3 is made up of 14 amino acids. V was cut by 6 bases and J by 6 bases, with 15 bases left in between. Written as DNA, the CDR3 is TGTGCCAGCAGGCCGGGAGACAAGCGCAATGAGCAGTTCTTC. Translating gives CASRPGDKRNEQFF.